This T cell receptor beta chain is from a study of T-cell memory formation after mild COVID-19 (dated by TCRdb to about 2021). Describing the broader study: TCR sequence clusters from the two donors were largely donor specific. The cohort comprised two young, previously healthy adult volunteers, one female and one male. Longitudinal TCRalpha and TCRbeta repertoire sequencing tracked T-cell clones expanding and contracting after mild COVID-19 in a couple of donors. Beyond this particular receptor, the publication reports: SARS-CoV-2 specificity of the second-wave clones peaking on day 37 was not confirmed. Contracting CD4+ clones turned up mainly in the CM and EM memory subsets, whereas EMRA was where CD8+ clones were enriched. Clones contracting from day 15 to 85 had balanced CD4/CD8 phenotypes, while a second wave expanding from day 15 to 37 was biased towards CD4+. The detection of some responding clones in pre-infection memory suggests that pre-existing cross-reactive memory T cells joined the SARS-CoV-2 response. Only a couple of mild cases were covered in the study, and larger cohorts including severe cases with pre-infection samples were considered necessary.

Data came from an Illumina NovaSeq 6000. cDNA libraries for TCRalpha and TCRbeta were prepared by 5'RACE using constant-segment primers, with sample barcodes and unique molecular identifiers added. Trizol reagent was used to extract RNA from every sample. Libraries were amplified in two PCR steps, with a second sample barcode and Illumina TruSeq adapters added in the second step. Libraries were sequenced on an Illumina NovaSeq with 2 x 150 bp paired-end reads. The authors processed their data as follows. Reads were demultiplexed and collapsed into UMI-guided consensus sequences with migec v1.2.7. Using mixcr v2.1.11, the UMI consensuses were aligned to TRA and TRB V and J templates and assembled into clonotypes. A clonotype was counted as expanded or contracted only when both edgeR and NoisET called the clonotype significant, with the noise models trained on biological replicates. For edgeR calls, a false discovery rate-adjusted p below 0.01 and a log2 fold-change threshold of 1 were applied. As an exploratory analysis of dynamics, max-normalized trajectories of the 1000 most abundant clonotypes were examined with PCA combined with hierarchical clustering. Each responding clone was given a CD4 or CD8 phenotype based on the CD4+ and CD8+ repertoires, which had been sequenced separately. TCRdb passed the public sequencing reads through fastp at Q25 and MiXCR, retaining productive beta sequences. Each entry merges the rows of one CDR3 protein and shows their most common DNA and genes. These V and J calls are TCRdb output, not the study's own analysis. The sample table holds under 450,000 distinct CDR3 sequences, of which about a quarter were seen once. Over 10% of the sample goes to the ten largest clones.

Ficoll-Paque density gradient centrifugation was used to isolate PBMCs. Deletion took 5 bases off V and 8 bases off J, with a span of 24 bases between the germline ends. Via the germline V gene, CDR1 is MNHEY and CDR2 SVGEGT. The CDR3 runs 16 residues from the cysteine to the phenylalanine. Kept here is only the CDR3 DNA, which spans 48 bases and is read in frame from base 1. Notes on this clonotype: What antigen it recognizes has not been identified. No base quality information exists; no much larger clone differs at one position.

The receptor comes from an adult woman who had mild COVID-19 (a few samples of this study predate the infection). The sample titles of this study are shuffled in the database, so cell type and time point are left out; the donor was told from shared clones. Sequencing used PBMCs or a T cell subset sorted from them (not recorded which). The rearrangement joined TRBV6-2 or TRBV6-3 to TRBJ1-2; D gene: possibly TRBD1, on 5 matching bases. The DNA sequence is given as TGTGCCAGCAGTCTCGACAGCTCTCGGGTTTACCGCGGCTACACCTTC. It specifies CASSLDSSRVYRGYTF.